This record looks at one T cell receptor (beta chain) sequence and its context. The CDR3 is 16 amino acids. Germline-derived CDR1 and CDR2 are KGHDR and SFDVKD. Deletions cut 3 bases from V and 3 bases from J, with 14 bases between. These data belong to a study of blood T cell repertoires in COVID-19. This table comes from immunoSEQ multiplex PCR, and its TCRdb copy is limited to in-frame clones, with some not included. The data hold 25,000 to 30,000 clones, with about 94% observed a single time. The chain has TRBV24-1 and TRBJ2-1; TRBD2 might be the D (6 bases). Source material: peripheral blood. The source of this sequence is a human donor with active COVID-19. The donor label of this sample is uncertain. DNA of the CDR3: TGTGCCACCAGTGATCAAGACGGGGGACTCTACAATGAGCAGTTCTTC. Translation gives CATSDQDGGLYNEQFF.